Sequencing of this T cell receptor beta chain was carried out in a study of Ad26.COV2.S vaccination and SARS-CoV-2 variants. The repertoire was sequenced with immunoSEQ multiplex PCR; TCRdb's copy has only in-frame clones and lacks some. This sample has 350,000 to 450,000 clones, with around 90% found just once. Losses at the gene ends were 5 bases for V and 2 bases for J; bases not matched to a gene: 17. This CDR3 region has 19 residues. CDR1 SGHTA and CDR2 FQGNSA come from the germline V gene. The receptor's source is a human donor who had recovered from COVID-19. This chain joins TRBV7-2 and TRBJ2-5, with 10 bases matching TRBD2. The sequences come from peripheral blood, collected after recovery from COVID-19. The CDR3 DNA reads TGTGCCAGCAGCCCGCTTCAGGTTAGCGGGGGGACCAAACAAGAGACCCAGTACTTC. It specifies CASSPLQVSGGTKQETQYF. The full variable domain, in which reference TRBV7-2 and TRBJ2-5 provide the parts outside the CDR3, is GAGVSQSPSNKVTEKGKDVELRCDPISGHTALYWYRQSLGQGLEFLIYFQGNSAPDKSGLPSDRFSAERTGGSVSTLTIQRTQQEDSAVYLCASSPLQVSGGTKQETQYFGPGTRLLVL.